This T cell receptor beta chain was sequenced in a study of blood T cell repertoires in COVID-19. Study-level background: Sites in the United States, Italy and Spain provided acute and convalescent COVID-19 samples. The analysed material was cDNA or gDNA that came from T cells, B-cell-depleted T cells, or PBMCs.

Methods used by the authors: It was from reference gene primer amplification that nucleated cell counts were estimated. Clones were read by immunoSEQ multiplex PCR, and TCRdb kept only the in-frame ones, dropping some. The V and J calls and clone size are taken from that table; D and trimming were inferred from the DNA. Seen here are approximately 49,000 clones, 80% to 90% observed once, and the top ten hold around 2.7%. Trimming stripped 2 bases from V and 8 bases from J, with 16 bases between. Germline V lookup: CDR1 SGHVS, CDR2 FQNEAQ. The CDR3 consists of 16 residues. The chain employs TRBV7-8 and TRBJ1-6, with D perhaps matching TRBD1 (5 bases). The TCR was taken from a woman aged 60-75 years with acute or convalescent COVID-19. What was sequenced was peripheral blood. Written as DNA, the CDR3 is TGTGCCAGCAGCTTAAACGGGCAGGGTATAGATTCACCCCTCCACTTT. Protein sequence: CASSLNGQGIDSPLHF.